Listed here are 12 T cell receptor beta chains from one sample, sequenced in a study of human T cells and chemical hapten exposure. Specified time point: patch test 1, 2 weeks after DPC sensitization. Treatment denoted: therapeutic diphenylcyclopropenone sensitization with weekly scalp DPC. TCRdb itself ran the RACE reads through MiXCR, one entry per CDR3 protein. The table records some 190,000 distinct CDR3 sequences, about 22% of them present only once. The material sequenced was whole blood, taken in connection with sensitization to the hapten diphenylcyclopropenone (DPC). The source of these receptors is a woman aged 50 to 60 with alopecia areata. Some clones in this sample may be carry-over from other donors' samples.

J is TRBJ2-5 and V is TRBV28; TRBD2 matches at 8 bases. Germline CDR1 and CDR2: MDHEN and SYDVKM. V shed 6 bases, J shed 2 bases, and the junction held 14 bases outside the gene matches. The CDR3 covers 17 residues. In DNA form, the CDR3 reads TGTGCCAGCAGCCCCTTAACCGGGACTAGGACACAAGAGACCCAGTACTTC. It encodes CASSPLTGTRTQETQYF.

The chain links TRBV3-1 to TRBJ2-3; possibly TRBD2 for D (5 bases). This CDR3 region has 13 residues. V lost 4 bases and J 2 bases, leaving 7 bases between the germline ends. The germline gives CDR1 LGHDT, CDR2 YNNKEL (reference sequence). Written as DNA, the CDR3 is TGTGCCAGCAGCCGGGAGTACACAGATACGCAGTATTTT. Translated: CASSREYTDTQYF.

This clonotype was found many times. The chain couples TRBV21-1 to TRBJ2-7; TRBD1 is taken as the D call from the table, unchecked against the DNA. TRBV21-1 is recorded as a pseudogene. The CDR3 is 12 residues long. The CDR3 DNA sequence: TGTGCCAGCTACGACAGTACCTACGAGCAGTACTTC. This sequence encodes CASYDSTYEQYF.

In its sample, this clonotype was seen once. The genes are TRBV7-8 and TRBJ1-5; tentative D call: TRBD1 (5 bases). Germline-derived CDR1 and CDR2 are SGHVS and FQNEAQ. The CDR3 totals 15 residues. With 3 bases removed from V and 0 bases from J, the gap between germline ends came to 9 bases. CDR3: CASSFGGGSNQPQHF. The CDR3 DNA sequence: TGTGCCAGCAGCTTTGGGGGAGGTAGCAATCAGCCCCAGCATTTT. Full variable domain (rest looked up from reference TRBV7-8 and TRBJ1-5): GAGVSQSPRYKVAKRGQDVALRCDPISGHVSLFWYQQALGQGPEFLTYFQNEAQLDKSGLPSDRFFAERPEGSVSTLKIQRTQQEDSAVYLCASSFGGGSNQPQHFGDGTRLSIL.

The V gene is TRBV3-1, the J gene TRBJ2-1; weak D call: TRBD2 (5 bases). Trimming took off 4 bases at V and 5 bases at J, with 18 bases between the two ends. CDR3 length equals 16 residues. Germline V gene data show CDR1 as LGHDT and CDR2 as YNNKEL (reference sequence). CDR3 amino acids: CASSPPGPRGNNEQFF. CDR3 nucleotides: TGTGCCAGCAGCCCCCCTGGGCCACGGGGAAACAATGAGCAGTTCTTC.

This chain uses TRBV29-1 with TRBJ1-1; perhaps TRBD1 as D (5 bases). Germline values: CDR1 SQVTM, CDR2 ANQGSEA. V was cut by 6 bases and J by 0 bases, with 14 bases left in between. The CDR3 sequence is 14 residues long. The CDR3 reads CSVRAEVMNTEAFF. CDR3 nucleotides: TGCAGCGTCAGGGCAGAAGTCATGAACACTGAAGCTTTCTTT.

This clonotype has just a few counts. The chain links TRBV29-1 to TRBJ2-4, with D hard to call. Between the trimmed V and J ends, which lost 4 bases and 0 bases, there was a span of 10 bases. This CDR3 contains 14 residues. Germline CDR1 and CDR2: SQVTM and ANQGSEA. Here the CDR3 DNA reads TGCAGCGTTGCGGAATTACAAGCCAAAAACATTCAGTACTTC. It yields the protein CSVAELQAKNIQYF.

This clonotype occurred a few times. The chain links TRBV6-5 to TRBJ1-6; D call uncertain. Trimming removed 8 bases at V and 7 bases at J, with 12 bases between. In germline, CDR1 is MNHEY, CDR2 SVGAGI. The length of the CDR3 is 13 residues. The CDR3 sequence is CASSRVDNSPLHF. The CDR3 nucleotides are TGTGCCAGCTCCCGGGTTGACAATTCACCCCTCCACTTT.

V and J are TRBV7-6 and TRBJ2-7; 8 positions match TRBD2. The CDR3 length is 14 residues. Germline V lookup: CDR1 SGHVS, CDR2 FNYEAQ. Germline trimming cut 4 bases from V and 3 bases from J; bases unmatched to any gene: 5. The DNA of the CDR3 is TGTGCCAGCAGCTCGGGACTAGGGGTCTACGAGCAGTACTTC. Translated, it gives CASSSGLGVYEQYF.

This clonotype was found a few times. J is TRBJ2-7 and V is TRBV5-7; TRBD1 is a possible D gene (6 bases). TRBV5-7 is sorted into the ORF group, with uncertain function. This CDR3 has 16 amino acids. Trimming removed 4 bases at V and 4 bases at J, with 21 bases between. This chain's CDR3 is CASSIPRQVEAYEQYF. The CDR3, as DNA: TGTGCCAGCAGCATCCCCCGACAGGTGGAAGCGTACGAGCAGTACTTC.

This rearrangement joins TRBV7-9 to TRBJ2-1; either TRBD1 or TRBD2 may fit D (7 bases each). Germline loops: CDR1 SEHNR, CDR2 FQNEAQ (reference sequence). With 8 bases removed from V and 9 bases from J, the gap between germline ends came to 20 bases. There are 14 residues in the CDR3. The CDR3: CASRAQGGLAEQFF. The CDR3 coding sequence is TGTGCCAGCCGAGCCCAGGGGGGGCTCGCTGAGCAGTTCTTC.

The V gene is TRBV6-5, the J gene TRBJ1-2, with TRBD1 as a possible D gene (6 bases). V was shortened by 10 bases and J by 4 bases, with 16 bases between the two germline ends. Germline CDR1 is MNHEY and CDR2 is SVGAGI. The CDR3 has 13 residues. CDR3 amino acids: CATKGDRPYGYTF. The CDR3 DNA reads TGTGCCACTAAAGGCGACAGGCCCTATGGCTACACCTTC.